The 16 T cell receptor beta chains below all came from one sample that was sequenced in a study of type 1 and type 2 diabetes patients. The PCR template was genomic DNA. A primer set of 30 forward and 13 reverse primers amplified the CDR3. From the multiplex PCR reads, TCRdb called clonotypes with MiXCR, one entry per CDR3 protein. The sample lists around 300,000 distinct CDR3 sequences, more than 45% seen once, with approximately 14% in the top ten. Sequences were obtained from peripheral blood mononuclear cells (PBMCs). The receptors come from a man between 18 and 35 years old with type 2 diabetes.

The chain employs TRBV5-6 and TRBJ2-7, with unresolved D. Trimming took off 3 bases at V and 5 bases at J, with 9 bases between the two ends. CDR3 length: 12 amino acids. The germline V gene has CDR1 SGHDT and CDR2 YYEEEE. CDR3 coding DNA: TGTGCCAGCAGCTCCCGCCCCCACGAGCAGTACTTC. Residues: CASSSRPHEQYF.

The V gene is TRBV7-3, the J gene TRBJ2-2, with TRBD2 matching 8 bases. This CDR3 comprises 14 residues. CDR1 is SGHTA and CDR2 is FQGTGA in the germline V gene. V was pared by 6 bases and J by 6 bases, with 6 bases of the junction left unmatched. The CDR3 spells CASRTNSGAGELFF. CDR3 nucleotide sequence: TGTGCCAGCAGAACCAATAGCGGGGCCGGGGAGCTGTTTTTT.

This chain joins TRBV29-1 and TRBJ2-5; tentative D call: TRBD2 (5 bases). The CDR3 runs to 11 residues. V lost 3 bases to trimming and J lost 3 bases, with 5 bases between them. The germline V gene has CDR1 SQVTM and CDR2 ANQGSEA. The CDR3, as DNA: TGCAGCGTTGAGAGGGAAGAGACCCAGTACTTC. Its protein product is CSVEREETQYF.

This chain connects TRBV9 to TRBJ2-5; possible D gene TRBD2, 6 bases. CDR1 is SGDLS and CDR2 is YYNGEE in the germline V gene. This CDR3 spans 15 amino acids. V lost 2 bases, J lost 2 bases, and 13 bases lay in between. The CDR3 loop reads CASSVGGLAQETQYF. CDR3 coding DNA: TGTGCCAGCAGCGTCGGAGGGCTGGCACAAGAGACCCAGTACTTC.

The chain recombines TRBV12-3 or TRBV12-4 with TRBJ2-2; 7 bases are a match to TRBD1. The CDR3 is made up of 14 amino acids. V lost 7 bases, J lost 6 bases, and 8 bases stayed unmatched. CDR3 nucleotide sequence: TGTGCCAGCAAGATTGACAGGGCCTCCGGGGAGCTGTTTTTT. It is translated as CASKIDRASGELFF.

This clonotype was seen only once. This may be a read error: a much more frequent sequence differs by one nucleotide. The chain recombines TRBV7-2 with TRBJ2-7; the D gene could be TRBD1 or TRBD2 (5 bases each). The J call is doubtful: the DNA matches TRBJ2-1 better. The germline V gene encodes CDR1 SGHTA and CDR2 FQGNSA. The CDR3 consists of 13 residues. The DNA for the CDR3 is TGTGCCAGCAGCTTAACTGGGACCTACGAGCAGTTCTTC. This translates into CASSLTGTYEQFF.

V and J are TRBV6-6 and TRBJ1-4; no firm D call. Germline V gene data show CDR1 as MNHNY and CDR2 as SVGAGI (reference sequence). This CDR3 is 11 amino acids long. V lost 5 bases, J lost 8 bases, and 6 bases lay in between. This chain's CDR3 is CASSAKEKLFF. CDR3 nucleotides: TGTGCCAGCAGTGCAAAGGAAAAACTGTTTTTT.

This clonotype was detected a few times. The V call is TRBV19, the J call TRBJ2-2; D is unresolved. Germline V gene data show CDR1 as LNHDA and CDR2 as SQIVND (reference sequence). CDR3 length equals 13 residues. Trimming shortened V by 5 bases and J by 5 bases, and 9 bases separated the two germline ends. The CDR3 sequence: CASSFQRTGELFF. CDR3 coding DNA: TGTGCCAGTAGTTTCCAGAGAACCGGGGAGCTGTTTTTT.

This clonotype was seen more than once but under ten times. The J gene is TRBJ2-1, the V gene TRBV20-1; unclear D gene. Germline V CDR1 and CDR2: DFQATT, SNEGSKA (reference sequence). Trimming pared 0 bases from V and 5 bases from J, leaving 11 bases between. The CDR3 is made up of 14 amino acids. Here the CDR3 reads CSARDRRKHNEQFF. The CDR3 nucleotides read TGCAGTGCTAGAGACCGACGGAAACACAATGAGCAGTTCTTC.

This clonotype was detected a few times. V usage is TRBV11-3 and J usage is TRBJ2-7; D gene ambiguous. This CDR3 spans 13 amino acids. Germline lookup yields CDR1 SGHNT and CDR2 YENEEA. Trimming took off 6 bases at V and 2 bases at J, with 11 bases between the two ends. CDR3 protein: CASRADGTYEQYF. In DNA form, the CDR3 reads TGTGCCAGCAGGGCCGACGGTACCTACGAGCAGTACTTC.

The V and J genes are TRBV29-1 and TRBJ1-4; D may be TRBD1 (6 bases). CDR1 is SQVTM, CDR2 ANQGSEA, per germline. The CDR3 runs 13 residues. V dropped 4 bases and J dropped 7 bases, with 13 bases sitting between them. Here the CDR3 DNA reads TGCAGCGTTGTAGCAGGGGATGGTGAAAAACTGTTTTTT. Protein sequence: CSVVAGDGEKLFF.

The chain employs TRBV6-1 and TRBJ2-3, with 8 bases fitting TRBD1. CDR1 is MNHNS, CDR2 SASEGT, per germline. Losses at the gene ends were 1 base for V and 4 bases for J; bases not matched to a gene: 1. The CDR3 loop spans 14 amino acids. The CDR3 loop is CASSEETGADTQYF. The CDR3 nucleotides are TGTGCCAGCAGTGAAGAGACAGGGGCAGATACGCAGTATTTT.

V is TRBV20-1 and J is TRBJ1-5; D unclear. The CDR3 totals 15 residues. Germline V lookup: CDR1 DFQATT, CDR2 SNEGSKA (reference sequence). V lost 0 bases, J lost 6 bases, and 15 bases lay in between. The CDR3 loop is CSAREDEGVGQPQHF. CDR3 nucleotides: TGCAGTGCTAGAGAGGACGAGGGAGTTGGTCAGCCCCAGCATTTT.

This clonotype was found a few times. The V call is TRBV7-6, the J call TRBJ1-1; D might be TRBD1 (6 bases). The CDR3 is 15 residues long. The germline V gene encodes CDR1 SGHVS and CDR2 FNYEAQ. V lost 5 bases to trimming and J lost 0 bases, with 13 bases between them. CDR3 DNA sequence: TGTGCCAGCAGCCACACGGGACACCTGAACACTGAAGCTTTCTTT. It encodes CASSHTGHLNTEAFF.

The CDR3 region has the DNA TGTGCCAGCAGTTTAAAGGGATACGAGACCCAGTACTTC. Translating gives CASSLKGYETQYF. The chain is built from TRBV7-2 and TRBJ2-5; no firm D call. Germline CDR1 is SGHTA and CDR2 is FQGNSA. The V and J ends lost 6 bases and 5 bases respectively, with 13 bases between them. This CDR3 spans 13 amino acids. The variable domain in full, completed from reference TRBV7-2 and TRBJ2-5, reads GAGVSQSPSNKVTEKGKDVELRCDPISGHTALYWYRQSLGQGLEFLIYFQGNSAPDKSGLPSDRFSAERTGGSVSTLTIQRTQQEDSAVYLCASSLKGYETQYFGPGTRLLVL.

This chain connects TRBV20-1 to TRBJ2-5; TRBD2 matches at 8 bases. The J call could be wrong; TRBJ2-1 is a better fit for the DNA end. The V gene's germline CDR1 is DFQATT and CDR2 SNEGSKA (reference sequence). This CDR3 has 14 residues. The CDR3 DNA reads TGCAGTGCTAGAGGTCCACTAGCGGTCAATGAGCAGTTCTTC. It is translated as CSARGPLAVNEQFF.